These 12 T cell receptor beta chains were sequenced from one sample in a study of T cell responses to AZD1222 COVID-19 vaccine. The table came from immunoSEQ multiplex PCR; TCRdb's copy has only in-frame clones and leaves some out. The sample has 160,000 or so clones; 90% are singletons. The source was peripheral blood, collected on day 0 of AZD1222 vaccination. The receptors come from an adult in good health.

The CDR3: CASSLVIWGTEAFF. The CDR3 DNA reads as TGTGCCAGCAGCTTAGTTATCTGGGGCACTGAAGCTTTCTTT. The V and J genes are TRBV7-2 and TRBJ1-1, with D hard to call. CDR3 length: 14 residues. Trimming shortened V by 1 base and J by 4 bases, and 10 bases separated the two germline ends. Germline-derived CDR1 and CDR2 are SGHTA and FQGNSA.

This clone was detected ten times or more. The chain combines TRBV6-2 or TRBV6-3 with TRBJ2-1; D perhaps matches TRBD2 (6 bases). CDR1 and CDR2 from the germline V gene are MNHEY and SVGEGT. The CDR3 loop spans 14 amino acids. The ends were cut back, 6 bases at V and 8 bases at J, with 17 bases in the middle. In DNA form, the CDR3 reads TGTGCCAGCAGCCCCACCGGGGGTATCGATGAGCAGTTCTTC. This gives the protein CASSPTGGIDEQFF.

This clone was counted a single time. This rearrangement joins TRBV21-1 to TRBJ2-7; whether TRBD1, the table's D call, matches the DNA was not checked. TRBV21-1 is a documented pseudogene. The CDR3 length is 14 residues. The DNA for the CDR3 is TGTGCCAGCAGCAAATCCGGGGACACCTACGAGCAGTACTTC. Protein: CASSKSGDTYEQYF.

This chain links TRBV15 with TRBJ2-1, with a possible D match to TRBD1 (6 bases). Looked up from germline, CDR1 is LNHNV and CDR2 is YYDKDF (reference sequence). The V end was cut by 0 bases, the J end by 9 bases, with 9 bases between. The CDR3 length is 13 residues. The CDR3, as DNA: TGTGCCACCAGCAGAGAGGGACACTTTGAGCAGTTCTTC. Amino acid sequence: CATSREGHFEQFF.

The chain's CDR3 is CASSLGGSPTFEQYF. CDR3 sequence (DNA): TGTGCCAGCAGCCTTGGGGGCAGCCCTACCTTCGAGCAGTACTTC. The chain employs TRBV9 and TRBJ2-7; D perhaps matches TRBD1 (6 bases). This CDR3 spans 15 amino acids. V lost 4 bases, J lost 6 bases, and 20 bases lay in between. Germline loops: CDR1 SGDLS, CDR2 YYNGEE.

J is TRBJ2-1 and V is TRBV19; D is possibly TRBD1 (5 bases). The CDR3 is 12 residues long. Germline CDR1 and CDR2: LNHDA and SQIVND (reference sequence). Trimming removed 4 bases from V and 10 bases from J, with 11 bases in between. This chain's CDR3 is CASSTRVGEQFF. CDR3 DNA: TGTGCCAGTAGTACCAGGGTCGGCGAGCAGTTCTTC.

This clone was picked up one time. This chain connects TRBV7-2 to TRBJ2-1; 8 nucleotides agree with TRBD1. CDR3 length: 17 residues. Germline V gene sequence: CDR1 SGHTA, CDR2 FQGNSA. With V trimmed by 1 base and J by 5 bases, 10 bases remained unmatched. The CDR3 spells CASSLVFRTGIDNEQFF. The CDR3 bases are TGTGCCAGCAGCTTAGTTTTTCGGACAGGGATAGACAATGAGCAGTTCTTC.

The chain uses TRBV29-1 and TRBJ2-1; TRBD2 aligns across 11 bases. Germline trimming cut 6 bases from V and 10 bases from J; bases unmatched to any gene: 14. Germline lookup yields CDR1 SQVTM and CDR2 ANQGSEA. This CDR3 region has 15 residues. DNA of the CDR3: TGCAGCGTCGGGGTGTCTAGCGGGAGGCTCCGGGAGCAGTTCTTC. Amino acids: CSVGVSSGRLREQFF.

V and J are TRBV21-1 and TRBJ2-7; the D segment call TRBD1 is taken from the table without a DNA check. TRBV21-1 represents a pseudogene. This CDR3 contains 13 residues. In nucleotides, the CDR3 is TGTGCCAGCAGCAAAATCAACGCAGGGGAGCAGTACTTC. Protein sequence: CASSKINAGEQYF.

As to this clone: Just one base apart from a much larger clone, this may be a read error. This chain uses TRBV6-4 with TRBJ2-3; the match to TRBD2 covers 9 bases. V trimming: 3 bases; J trimming: 0 bases; junction bases outside the gene matches: 1. This CDR3 contains 15 residues. Germline lookup yields CDR1 MRHNA and CDR2 SNTAGT. CDR3 coding DNA: TGTGCCAGCAGTGAACTAGCGGGCAGCACAGATACGCAGTATTTT. Protein product: CASSELAGSTDTQYF.

The gene calls are TRBV6-2 or TRBV6-3 and TRBJ1-5; D uncertain. The CDR3 spans 15 residues. In germline, CDR1 is MNHEY, CDR2 SVGEGT. The V gene lost 4 bases and the J gene lost 0 bases, with 10 bases spanning the gap. CDR3 in amino acids: CASSWTDNSNQPQHF. In DNA form, the CDR3 reads TGTGCCAGCAGTTGGACCGATAATAGCAATCAGCCCCAGCATTTT.

The gene calls are TRBV6-1 and TRBJ2-3; possible D gene TRBD1, 6 bases. V was shortened by 0 bases and J by 3 bases, with 7 bases between the two germline ends. Germline-derived CDR1 and CDR2 are MNHNS and SASEGT. This CDR3 has 14 residues. The CDR3 region has the DNA TGTGCCAGCAGTGAAGCGGACAGAACAGATACGCAGTATTTT. Amino acid sequence: CASSEADRTDTQYF.